Below, one TCR beta chain is given with its context. This clonotype was picked up many times. What antigen it recognizes has not been identified. Nothing much larger sits one base from this clone, and base qualities are not available. This sample is part of a study of response to subunit inactivated influenza vaccine (dated by TCRdb to 2017 to 2018). Describing the broader study: Deep quantitative T cell receptor repertoire profiling was used in the study to track responses to a trivalent subunit inactivated influenza vaccine. Study-wide conclusions, independent of this receptor: The authors suggested that each seasonal influenza vaccination may recruit only a limited number of new T cells.

From cysteine to phenylalanine, the CDR3 is 15 amino acids long. Only CDR3 DNA remains: 45 bases, in frame from the first base. V drops 1 base and J drops 1 base, leaving 7 bases in between. CDR1 SGHVS and CDR2 FQNEAQ are derived from the germline V gene. Libraries were prepared through RT-PCR. The reads were generated on an Illumina HiSeq 2500. TCRdb reprocessed the public reads (quality trimming at Q25 with fastp, clone calling with MiXCR) and kept in-frame beta chains. Rows with a matching CDR3 protein are joined into one entry that keeps the most common DNA and genes. The sample table holds 400,000 to 650,000 distinct CDR3 sequences, of which roughly 7.9% were seen once. The ten largest make up approximately 14% of the sample.

The material sequenced was PBMCs from blood, taken roughly 24 months after vaccination. The chain uses TRBV7-8 and TRBJ2-2, with no confidently assigned D gene. This TCR came from a man in his fifties or sixties who received an inactivated influenza vaccine. Donor details come from another sample of the same person, matched by shared clones. The sequenced DNA: TGTGCCAGCAGCTTAGTCGGCAGGAACACCGGGGAGCTGTTTTTT. It translates to CASSLVGRNTGELFF.